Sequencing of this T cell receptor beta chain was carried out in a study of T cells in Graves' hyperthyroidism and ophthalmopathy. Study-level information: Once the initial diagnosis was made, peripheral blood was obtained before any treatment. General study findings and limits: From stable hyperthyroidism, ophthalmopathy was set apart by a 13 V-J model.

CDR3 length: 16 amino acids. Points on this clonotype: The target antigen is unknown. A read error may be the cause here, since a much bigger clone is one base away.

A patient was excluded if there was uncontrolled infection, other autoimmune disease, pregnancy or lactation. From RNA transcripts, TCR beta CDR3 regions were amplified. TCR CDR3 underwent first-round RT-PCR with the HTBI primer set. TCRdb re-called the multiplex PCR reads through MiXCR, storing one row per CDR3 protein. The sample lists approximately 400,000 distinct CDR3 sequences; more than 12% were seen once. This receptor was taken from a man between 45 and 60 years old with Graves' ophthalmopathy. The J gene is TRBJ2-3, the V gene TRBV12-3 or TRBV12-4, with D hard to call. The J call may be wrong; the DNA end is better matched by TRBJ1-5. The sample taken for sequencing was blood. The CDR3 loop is CASSWTSGPATDTQHF. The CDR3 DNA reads TGTGCCAGCAGCTGGACTAGCGGGCCTGCCACAGATACGCAGCATTTT.